This T cell receptor beta chain was profiled in a study of T cell clonality in common variable immunodeficiency. Overall study findings and caveats: In common variable immunodeficiency, TCR beta chains reportedly carried fewer deletions and N-nucleotide insertions.

TCRdb's copy holds only in-frame clones and misses some; the assay was immunoSEQ multiplex PCR. The repertoire consists of about 20,000 clones, none detected only once. The CDR3 contains 14 residues. Germline V lookup: CDR1 MGHRA, CDR2 YSYEKL. With 3 bases removed from V and 4 bases from J, the gap between germline ends came to 9 bases. By its share, this clone is medium-sized. Its antigen is not known. The read ends 3 residues before the CDR3 terminus; that terminus is restored from the germline J gene. This TCR came from a human donor with common variable immunodeficiency. The sample consisted of peripheral blood mononuclear cells. The gene calls are TRBV4-1 and TRBJ2-2; tentative D call: TRBD2 (5 bases). CDR3: CASSQDWLTGELFF. CDR3 DNA (partial): TGCGCCAGCAGCCAGGACTGGCTCACCGGGGAG.